The 18 T cell receptor beta chains given below trace back to one sample, sequenced in a study of blood T cells in healthy people across ages. Primers used in a second PCR of about 7 to 12 cycles were a sample-barcoded 5' primer and a J-beta primer mix. One entry per CDR3 protein results from TCRdb running MiXCR on the 5' RACE reads. The sample holds about 570,000 distinct CDR3 sequences, 27% seen once. Specimen: blood. The receptor source for this set is a woman aged 70 to 79 in good health.

The chain links TRBV2 to TRBJ2-3; no firm D call. The V gene's germline CDR1 is SNHLY and CDR2 FYNNEI. This CDR3 region has 14 residues. The V end was cut by 3 bases, the J end by 2 bases, with 9 bases between. The CDR3 sequence: CASSEMAHTDTQYF. The CDR3 DNA reads as TGTGCCAGCAGTGAGATGGCCCACACAGATACGCAGTATTTT.

This chain joins TRBV7-8 and TRBJ1-2, with a weak D call TRBD1 (6 bases). The CDR3 has 13 residues. V dropped 3 bases and J dropped 8 bases, with 13 bases sitting between them. Germline CDR1 SGHVS, CDR2 FQNEAQ. The CDR3 loop reads CASSFSGAQGYTF. CDR3 nucleotides: TGTGCCAGCAGCTTTTCAGGGGCGCAGGGCTACACCTTC.

The chain combines TRBV7-3 with TRBJ2-5; 9 bases match TRBD2. The CDR3 consists of 14 residues. CDR1 and CDR2 from the germline V gene are SGHTA and FQGTGA. Trimming at V came to 5 bases and at J to 4 bases, leaving 5 bases not matched to a gene. CDR3 in amino acids: CASSMGLASETQYF. As DNA, the CDR3 is TGTGCCAGCAGCATGGGACTAGCCTCAGAGACCCAGTACTTC.

The gene calls are TRBV20-1 and TRBJ2-5, with D possibly matching TRBD2 (5 bases). Germline-derived CDR1 and CDR2 are DFQATT and SNEGSKA (reference sequence). The CDR3 is 13 residues long. Deletions cut 3 bases from V and 5 bases from J, with 13 bases between. The CDR3 bases are TGCAGTGCTAGTTCTGCCGGGGTCGAGACCCAGTACTTC. Translated, it gives CSASSAGVETQYF.

This clonotype has more than one count but fewer than ten. The chain is built from TRBV12-3 or TRBV12-4 and TRBJ2-1, with 9 bases matching TRBD1. V trimming: 5 bases; J trimming: 1 base; junction bases outside the gene matches: 3. The CDR3 consists of 15 residues. The CDR3 nucleotides read TGTGCCAGCAGTCCACAGGGGGCGTCCTACAATGAGCAGTTCTTC. Amino acids: CASSPQGASYNEQFF.

The chain joins TRBV7-2 to TRBJ2-3, with D possibly TRBD2 on 6 matching bases. Trimming cost V 5 bases and J 1 base, with 13 bases left between them. The CDR3 runs to 15 residues. Germline loops: CDR1 SGHTA, CDR2 FQGNSA. The CDR3 is CASSRQWGGTDTQYF. The CDR3, as DNA: TGTGCCAGCAGCCGACAGTGGGGGGGCACAGATACGCAGTATTTT.

The chain recombines TRBV2 with TRBJ2-4; D is perhaps TRBD1 (5 bases). This CDR3 spans 13 amino acids. V was trimmed by 4 bases and J by 3 bases, leaving 7 bases between them. Looked up from germline, CDR1 is SNHLY and CDR2 is FYNNEI. CDR3 DNA sequence: TGTGCCAGCAGTGGACAGTTCAAAAACATTCAGTACTTC. This codes for CASSGQFKNIQYF.

The V and J genes are TRBV3-1 and TRBJ2-3; 9 nucleotides match TRBD1. CDR1 is LGHDT and CDR2 is YNNKEL in the germline V gene (reference sequence). CDR3 length: 17 amino acids. Losses at the gene ends were 4 bases for V and 5 bases for J; bases not matched to a gene: 13. The CDR3 bases are TGTGCCAGCAGCCGCGCATTGACAGGGGGTATTGAAGATACGCAGTATTTT. It translates to CASSRALTGGIEDTQYF.

The chain combines TRBV11-3 with TRBJ1-1; D remains ambiguous. CDR1 is SGHNT, CDR2 YENEEA, per germline. V gave up 1 base and J gave up 7 bases, with 7 bases separating them. CDR3 length: 12 amino acids. CDR3 nucleotide sequence: TGTGCCAGCAGCTTAGCGGGGAATGAAGCTTTCTTT. This translates into CASSLAGNEAFF. Full variable domain (outside the CDR3, taken from reference TRBV11-3 and TRBJ1-1): EAGVVQSPRYKIIEKKQPVAFWCNPISGHNTLYWYLQNLGQGPELLIRYENEEAVDDSQLPKDRFSAERLKGVDSTLKIQPAELGDSAVYLCASSLAGNEAFFGQGTRLTVV.

The table lists this clonotype with a few counts. Relative to the germline gene, one junction end is altered; a read error may explain this. This chain links TRBV10-3 with TRBJ2-5, with TRBD2 matching over 7 bases. CDR1 ENHRY and CDR2 SYGVKD come from the germline V gene. The CDR3 has 14 residues. CDR3 DNA sequence: TGTGCCATCAGTGAATCTAGCGGCCAAGGGACCCAGTACTTC. Amino acid sequence: CAISESSGQGTQYF.

The chain combines TRBV20-1 with TRBJ2-2, with TRBD2 identical over 12 bases. Germline CDR1 is DFQATT and CDR2 is SNEGSKA (reference sequence). The CDR3 consists of 16 residues. V was clipped by 1 base and J by 7 bases; unmatched bases: 7. The CDR3 loop is CSARVRTSGADGELFF. The CDR3 region has the DNA TGCAGTGCTAGAGTAAGGACTAGCGGGGCGGACGGGGAGCTGTTTTTT.

The table lists this clonotype with a few counts. This chain uses TRBV11-2 with TRBJ2-5; 9 bases agree with TRBD1. The CDR3 runs 13 residues. The junction had 0 bases not matched to a gene; V was cut back by 6 bases and J by 1 base. Germline CDR1 reads SGHAT; CDR2 reads FQNNGV. For the CDR3, the DNA is TGTGCCAGCAGGGGACAGGGCCAAGAGACCCAGTACTTC. The encoded protein is CASRGQGQETQYF.

A few counts support this clonotype. The gene calls are TRBV29-1 and TRBJ1-2; TRBD1 might be the D (6 bases). V lost 4 bases and J 6 bases, leaving 12 bases between the germline ends. This CDR3 has 12 residues. The germline V gene encodes CDR1 SQVTM and CDR2 ANQGSEA. CDR3 sequence reads: CSVVWGDNGYTF. The CDR3 DNA reads as TGCAGCGTTGTATGGGGGGACAATGGCTACACCTTC.

This clonotype was detected only a few times. CDR3 loop: CASSAQRGLRGETQYF. The CDR3 coding sequence is TGTGCCAGCTCCGCCCAGAGGGGGCTTCGGGGAGAGACCCAGTACTTC. The chain is built from TRBV18 and TRBJ2-1; 7 nucleotides agree with TRBD1. The DNA matches TRBJ2-5 better at its end, which makes the J call doubtful. The CDR3 is 16 amino acids. From germline, CDR1 is KGHSH and CDR2 LQKENI.

This clonotype was seen at least ten times. The chain joins TRBV9 to TRBJ2-2; 7 bases agree with TRBD1. This CDR3 region has 14 residues. Germline CDR1 SGDLS, CDR2 YYNGEE. J was trimmed by 0 bases and V by 4 bases; bases with no gene match: 0. CDR3 in DNA: TGTGCCAGCAGCAGGGGGCCGAACACCGGGGAGCTGTTTTTT. Its protein product is CASSRGPNTGELFF.

The chain is built from TRBV12-3 or TRBV12-4 and TRBJ1-3, with D perhaps matching TRBD1 (5 bases). Trimming shortened V by 6 bases and J by 0 bases, and 6 bases separated the two germline ends. The CDR3 is 13 residues long. CDR3 residues: CASRTASGNTIYF. In nucleotides, the CDR3 is TGTGCCAGCAGGACAGCCTCTGGAAACACCATATATTTT.

This clonotype was observed a handful of times. The chain recombines TRBV6-1 with TRBJ2-2; 7 bases agree with TRBD1. The CDR3 contains 16 residues. Germline V CDR1 and CDR2: MNHNS, SASEGT. After removal of 6 bases from V and 2 bases from J, the junction contained 9 bases not matched to a gene. The CDR3 DNA sequence: TGTGCCAGCAGGCCCTTCGGGACAGTAAACACCGGGGAGCTGTTTTTT. This codes for CASRPFGTVNTGELFF.

This clonotype was seen a handful of times. The V call is TRBV2, the J call TRBJ2-6; D is uncertain. Germline lookup yields CDR1 SNHLY and CDR2 FYNNEI. CDR3 length equals 16 residues. Trimming removed 4 bases at V and 3 bases at J, with 13 bases between. In DNA form, the CDR3 reads TGTGCCAGCAGTGCGGGCGGAGCAAATGGGGCCAACGTCCTGACTTTC. It encodes CASSAGGANGANVLTF.